This TCR beta chain was sequenced for a study of CD8 T cells in Susac syndrome. Negative magnetic isolation gave CD8+ and CD4+ cells; FACS enriched CD8+ TEMRA. The germline gives CDR1 DFQATT, CDR2 SNEGSKA (reference sequence). This CDR3 spans 10 amino acids. V dropped 4 bases and J dropped 2 bases, with 3 bases sitting between them. Reverse transcription used roughly 0.45 to 1 ug RNA and random hexamers. The CDR3 of TCR beta was amplified by immunoSEQ multiplex PCR across 54 Vbeta and 13 Jbeta. TCRdb re-called the immunoSEQ multiplex PCR reads with MiXCR, one entry per CDR3 protein. The top ten clones hold more than 0.09% of a sample with 100,000 to 150,000 distinct CDR3 sequences, around 96% of them seen once.

This clonotype originated in a human donor in good health. J is TRBJ2-7 and V is TRBV20-1; the D is unclear. Source material: CD4+ T cells from PBMCs. The CDR3 loop is CSATTYEQYF. The CDR3 region has the DNA TGCAGTGCTACGACCTACGAGCAGTACTTC.